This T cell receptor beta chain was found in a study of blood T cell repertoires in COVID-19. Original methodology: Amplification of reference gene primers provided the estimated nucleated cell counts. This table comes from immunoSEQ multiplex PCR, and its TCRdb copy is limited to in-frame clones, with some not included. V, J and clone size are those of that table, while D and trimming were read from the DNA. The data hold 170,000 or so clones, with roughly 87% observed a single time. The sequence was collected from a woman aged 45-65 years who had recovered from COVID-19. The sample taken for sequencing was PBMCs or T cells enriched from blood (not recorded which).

The chain's CDR3 is CASSFVRQSTDTQYF. The DNA of the CDR3 is TGTGCCAGCAGTTTTGTGAGGCAGAGCACAGATACGCAGTATTTT. V usage is TRBV28 and J usage is TRBJ2-3; D not certain. CDR1 and CDR2 (germline): MDHEN, SYDVKM. The CDR3 is 15 residues long. V lost 3 bases to trimming and J lost 0 bases, with 10 bases between them. The full variable domain, rest sourced from reference TRBV28 and TRBJ2-3, is DVKVTQSSRYLVKRTGEKVFLECVQDMDHENMFWYRQDPGLGLRLIYFSYDVKMKEKGDIPEGYSVSREKKERFSLILESASTNQTSMYLCASSFVRQSTDTQYFGPGTRLTVL.